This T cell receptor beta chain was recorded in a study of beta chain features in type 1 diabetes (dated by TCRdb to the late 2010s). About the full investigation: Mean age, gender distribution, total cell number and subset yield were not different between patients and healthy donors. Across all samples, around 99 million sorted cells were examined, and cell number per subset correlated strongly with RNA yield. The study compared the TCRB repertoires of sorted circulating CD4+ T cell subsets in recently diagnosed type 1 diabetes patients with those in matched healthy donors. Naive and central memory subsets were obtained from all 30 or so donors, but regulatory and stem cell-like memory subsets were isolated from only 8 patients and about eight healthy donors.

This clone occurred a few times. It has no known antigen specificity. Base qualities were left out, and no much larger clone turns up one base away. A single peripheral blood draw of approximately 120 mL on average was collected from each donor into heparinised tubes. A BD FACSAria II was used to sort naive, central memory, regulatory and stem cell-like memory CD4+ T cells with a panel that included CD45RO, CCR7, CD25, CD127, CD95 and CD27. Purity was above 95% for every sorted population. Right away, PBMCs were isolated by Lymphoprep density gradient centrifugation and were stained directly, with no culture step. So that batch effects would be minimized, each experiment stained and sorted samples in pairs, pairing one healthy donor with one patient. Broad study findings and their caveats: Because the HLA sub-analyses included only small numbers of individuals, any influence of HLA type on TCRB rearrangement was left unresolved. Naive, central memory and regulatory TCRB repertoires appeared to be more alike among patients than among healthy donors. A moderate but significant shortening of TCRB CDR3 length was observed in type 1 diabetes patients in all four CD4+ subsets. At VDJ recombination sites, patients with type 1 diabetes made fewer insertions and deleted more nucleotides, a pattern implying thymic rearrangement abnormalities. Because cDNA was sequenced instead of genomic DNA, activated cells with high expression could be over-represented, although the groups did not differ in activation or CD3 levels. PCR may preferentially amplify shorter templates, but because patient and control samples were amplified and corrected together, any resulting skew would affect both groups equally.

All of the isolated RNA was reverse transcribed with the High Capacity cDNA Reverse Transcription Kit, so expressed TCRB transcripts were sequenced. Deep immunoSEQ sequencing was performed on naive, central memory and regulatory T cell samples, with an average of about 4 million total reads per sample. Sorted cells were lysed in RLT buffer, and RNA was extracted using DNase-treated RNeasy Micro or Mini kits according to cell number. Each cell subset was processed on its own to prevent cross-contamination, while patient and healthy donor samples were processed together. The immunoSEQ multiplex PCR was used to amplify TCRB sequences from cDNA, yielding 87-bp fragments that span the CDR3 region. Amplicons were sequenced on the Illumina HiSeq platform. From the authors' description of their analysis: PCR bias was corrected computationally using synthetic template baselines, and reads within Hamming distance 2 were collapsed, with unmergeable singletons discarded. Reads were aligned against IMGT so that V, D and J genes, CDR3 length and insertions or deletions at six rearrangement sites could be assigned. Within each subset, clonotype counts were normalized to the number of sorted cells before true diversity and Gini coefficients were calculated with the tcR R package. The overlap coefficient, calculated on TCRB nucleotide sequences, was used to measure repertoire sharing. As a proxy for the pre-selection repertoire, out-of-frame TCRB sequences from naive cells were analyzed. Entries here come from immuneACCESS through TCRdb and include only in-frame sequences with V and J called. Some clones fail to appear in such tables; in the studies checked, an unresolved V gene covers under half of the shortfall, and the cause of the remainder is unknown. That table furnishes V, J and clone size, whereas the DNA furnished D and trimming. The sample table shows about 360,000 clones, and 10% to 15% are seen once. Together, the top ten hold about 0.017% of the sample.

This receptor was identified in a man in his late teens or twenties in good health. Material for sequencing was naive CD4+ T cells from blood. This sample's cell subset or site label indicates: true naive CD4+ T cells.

The CDR3 protein sequence reads: CASSEGPDRGPYEQYF. The nucleotide sequence is TGTGCCAGCAGCGAGGGTCCGGACAGGGGTCCCTACGAGCAGTACTTC. The rearranged chain carries TRBV9 and TRBJ2-7; the central 9 bases match TRBD1. V loses 3 bases at its end and J loses 2 bases; junction bases beyond the gene matches: 9. Taken from the germline V gene, the CDR1 and CDR2 loops are SGDLS and YYNGEE. Counted from cysteine to phenylalanine, this CDR3 has 16 amino acids. The retained sequence is limited to the CDR3, 48 bases, with the frame set at the first base.